This TCR beta chain was found in a study of blood T cell repertoires in COVID-19. In the study overall: Sites across the United States, Italy and Spain contributed samples from acute and convalescent COVID-19. From T cells, B-cell-depleted T cells, or PBMCs came the material, which was cDNA or gDNA.

Per the original data handling: Reference gene primer amplification in the assay estimated nucleated cell counts. The assay was immunoSEQ multiplex PCR, and TCRdb's table has in-frame clones only and misses some. The V and J calls and clone size come from that table; D and trimming were worked out from the DNA. The data hold 50,000 to 65,000 clones, with approximately 86% observed a single time. Germline lookup yields CDR1 SQVTM and CDR2 ANQGSEA. The CDR3 totals 14 residues. V gave up 6 bases and J gave up 1 base; unmatched junction bases: 7. This clone appeared once. This receptor was obtained from a man aged 60 to 75 with acute or convalescent COVID-19. V gene TRBV29-1 combines with J gene TRBJ2-7; TRBD1 matches 9 bases. Sequencing was performed on peripheral blood. For the CDR3, the DNA is TGCAGCGTGGGACAGGGCATGAGGTCCTACGAGCAGTACTTC. Translated, it gives CSVGQGMRSYEQYF.